This T cell receptor (beta chain) was sequenced in a study of T cell responses to AZD1222 COVID-19 vaccine (dated by TCRdb to the early 2020s). Describing the broader study: Because spike-specific TCR depth and breadth did not differ between the two schedules, AZD1222 recipients who got a second dose at roughly 4 weeks were pooled with those who got a second dose at roughly 12 weeks. Trial participants were enrolled into age subgroups of 18-55, 56-69 and 70-plus years, which contained around 150, 29 and 61 TCR-sequenced participants, respectively. A total of over 230 trial participants underwent TCR sequencing, of whom 207 had received two doses of AZD1222 and about 26 had received two doses of the MenACWY control vaccine.

According to the study, the label for this sample's time point signals: baseline before first vaccination. The vaccinee samples were drawn from two UK trials, COV001 and COV002, one of which was a single-blind randomized controlled phase 2/3 trial testing AZD1222 (ChAdOx1 nCoV-19) in healthy adults. For TCRbeta chain sequencing, PBMC samples were collected from trial participants at day 0 and at day 28 after the second dose. CDR1 MNHEY and CDR2 SVGEGT were looked up in the germline V gene. At the junction V is shortened by 4 bases and J by 1 base, with 4 bases in between. Spanning cysteine to phenylalanine, the CDR3 consists of 12 amino acids. The retained sequence is limited to the CDR3, 36 bases, with the frame set at the first base. General findings and caveats noted by the study authors: Because no day 14 peak-response samples were available, repertoires were characterized only after the peak T cell response. Participants were mostly white British, with more females than males. The authors suggested clonal diversity may have been underestimated. In the small 56-69-year group, the increase in depth fell short of significance, most likely because of low power. The vaccine-associated CD4 TCRs covered the entire spike protein, and the dominant responses fell in regions 160-218 and 743-854. Nearly half of unique spike-specific TCRs reportedly recognized epitopes outside regions mutated in the B.1.351 and B.1.1.7 variants. Conclusions about previously exposed vaccinees are limited because only 6 or 7 AZD1222 recipients were SARS-CoV-2 seropositive at baseline. A significant rise in spike-specific TCR breadth and depth was observed after two AZD1222 doses relative to day 0 and relative to MenACWY recipients.

Points on this clone: Its antigen is unknown. No base quality information exists; no much larger clone differs at one position.

The CDR3 regions of human TCRbeta chains were analyzed by immunosequencing. The authors' pipeline ran thus. Repertoire TCRs were matched against a reference library of SARS-CoV-2-specific TCRs generated with the MIRA antigen-specificity platform. Breadth meant the fraction of unique TCRs that were SARS-CoV-2-associated, whereas depth meant the fraction of total T cells that were SARS-CoV-2-associated. Using the MIRA data, each spike-specific TCR was assigned both to the spike region to which the TCR was reactive and to a CD4 or CD8 class. Log10-transformed breadth and depth values were compared by one-way ANOVA with Sidak's multiple comparisons tests. TCRdb stores this immuneACCESS table with in-frame sequences only. Part of the clones is absent; in the studies checked, under half of the shortfall reflects unresolved V genes, and no reason is known for the rest. The DNA was the basis for D and trimming; V, J and clone size are from that table. The sample profile shows some 170,000 clones; about 92% of them were found once. The ten largest clones capture 0.7% to 0.9% of the sample.

This receptor was identified in an adult in good health. The sample in question was peripheral blood, obtained on day 0 of AZD1222 vaccination. The sequence links TRBV6-2 or TRBV6-3 to TRBJ1-1; there is no confident call for the D gene. The CDR3 protein is CASSWGNTEAFF. The DNA is TGTGCCAGCAGTTGGGGGAACACTGAAGCTTTCTTT.